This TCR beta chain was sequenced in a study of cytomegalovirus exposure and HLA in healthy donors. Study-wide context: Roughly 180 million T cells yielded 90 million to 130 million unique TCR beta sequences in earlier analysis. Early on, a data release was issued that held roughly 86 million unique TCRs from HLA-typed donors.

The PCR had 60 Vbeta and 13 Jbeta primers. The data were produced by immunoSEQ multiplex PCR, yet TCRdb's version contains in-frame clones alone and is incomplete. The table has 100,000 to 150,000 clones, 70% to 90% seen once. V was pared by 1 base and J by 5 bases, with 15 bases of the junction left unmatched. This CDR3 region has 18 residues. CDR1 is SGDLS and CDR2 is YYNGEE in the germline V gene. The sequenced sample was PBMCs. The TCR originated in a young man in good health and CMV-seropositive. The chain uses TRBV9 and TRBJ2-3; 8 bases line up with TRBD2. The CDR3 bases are TGTGCCAGCAGCGTATCGGGCAAAGGCGGGGGGTTTAGAGATACGCAGTATTTT. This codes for CASSVSGKGGGFRDTQYF.